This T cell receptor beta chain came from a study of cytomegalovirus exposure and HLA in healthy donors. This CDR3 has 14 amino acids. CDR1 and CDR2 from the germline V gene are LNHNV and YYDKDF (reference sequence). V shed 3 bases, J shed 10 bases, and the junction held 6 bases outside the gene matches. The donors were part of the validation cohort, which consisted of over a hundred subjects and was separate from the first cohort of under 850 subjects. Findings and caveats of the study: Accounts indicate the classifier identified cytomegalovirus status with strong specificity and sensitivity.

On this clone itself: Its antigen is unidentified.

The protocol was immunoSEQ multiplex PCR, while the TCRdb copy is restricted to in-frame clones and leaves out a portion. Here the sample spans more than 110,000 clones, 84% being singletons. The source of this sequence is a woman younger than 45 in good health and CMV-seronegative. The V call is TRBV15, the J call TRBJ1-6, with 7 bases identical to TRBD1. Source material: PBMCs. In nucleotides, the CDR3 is TGTGCCACCAGCAGTGACAGGGTGGGATCACCCCTCCACTTT. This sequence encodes CATSSDRVGSPLHF.